The present T cell receptor beta chain was sequenced within a study of cytomegalovirus exposure and HLA in healthy donors. Study in general: A previous analysis identified 100 million or so unique TCR beta sequences derived from roughly 180 million T cells. Within an early data release were around 87 million unique TCRs drawn from HLA-typed donors. Study results and caveats: Clonal expansion was found to be greater in HLA-associated TCR beta chains than in equally common others in a later analysis.

With respect to this clone: The antigen is not known.

The PCR ran on 60 Vbeta and 13 Jbeta primers. Assay: immunoSEQ multiplex PCR; the TCRdb copy retains only in-frame clones and omits some. The table shows 270,000 or so clones, with over 90% occurring only once. The V end was cut by 5 bases, the J end by 0 bases, with 15 bases between. Germline-derived CDR1 and CDR2 are SGHAT and FQNNGV. This CDR3 is 16 amino acids long. The sample taken for sequencing was PBMCs. The clonotype originates from a girl aged 2 to 9 in good health and CMV-seronegative. The chain joins TRBV11-2 to TRBJ2-3; maybe TRBD2 (5 bases). In nucleotides, the CDR3 is TGTGCCAGCAGCCCGGCCCAGCGGTATAGCACAGATACGCAGTATTTT. This translates into CASSPAQRYSTDTQYF.